The 8 T cell receptor beta chains listed next were all sequenced from one sample in a study of cytomegalovirus exposure and HLA in healthy donors. The PCR ran on 60 Vbeta and 13 Jbeta primers. The repertoire was sequenced with immunoSEQ multiplex PCR; TCRdb's copy has only in-frame clones and lacks some. The data show more than 65,000 clones, 75% to 80% seen once. The sequenced sample consisted of PBMCs. The receptors were sampled from a female donor in good health and CMV-seronegative.

The V gene is TRBV6-6, the J gene TRBJ1-1; no clear D gene. The CDR3 is 14 amino acids. The germline gives CDR1 MNHNY, CDR2 SVGAGI (reference sequence). V lost 2 bases and J 0 bases, leaving 7 bases between the germline ends. The CDR3 is CASSYQTMNTEAFF. The CDR3, as DNA: TGTGCCAGCAGTTACCAAACAATGAACACTGAAGCTTTCTTT.

The chain links TRBV14 to TRBJ1-2; 9 nucleotides match TRBD1. V shed 3 bases and J 6 bases; nucleotides not matched to a gene: 8. Germline assignment: CDR1 SGHDN and CDR2 FVKESK. The CDR3 is 15 residues long. The CDR3 here is CASSQRDRVFDGYTF. In DNA form, the CDR3 reads TGTGCCAGCAGCCAGCGGGACAGGGTTTTTGATGGCTACACCTTC.

V usage is TRBV6-6 and J usage is TRBJ2-7; the D gene is possibly TRBD2 (5 bases). This CDR3 comprises 15 residues. Looked up from germline, CDR1 is MNHNY and CDR2 is SVGAGI (reference sequence). Trimming took 10 bases from V and 2 from J, leaving 21 bases between them. CDR3 loop: CATDDRAVGAYEQYF. The CDR3 bases are TGTGCCACGGACGATCGGGCGGTCGGGGCCTACGAGCAGTACTTC.

The V gene is TRBV12-5, the J gene TRBJ2-2, with 11 bases fitting TRBD1. Germline V gene lookup returns CDR1 LGHNT and CDR2 FRNRAP. The CDR3 covers 16 residues. The ends lost 1 base at V and 7 bases at J; junction bases unmatched: 5. CDR3 residues: CASGLGTGGFIGELFF. The CDR3 DNA reads as TGTGCTAGTGGTTTGGGGACAGGGGGCTTTATCGGGGAGCTGTTTTTT.

This clone appeared a single time. The chain has TRBV5-1 and TRBJ1-4; D is uncertain. The CDR3 is made up of 15 amino acids. From germline, CDR1 is SGHRS and CDR2 YFSETQ. Trimming shortened V by 3 bases and J by 0 bases, and 9 bases separated the two germline ends. The CDR3 protein is CASSSTPATNEKLFF. DNA for the CDR3: TGCGCCAGCAGCTCGACACCTGCAACTAATGAAAAACTGTTTTTT.

A single count supports this clone. The CDR3 reads CASSYSAGTSSYEQYF. The CDR3 DNA is TGTGCCAGCAGTTACTCGGCGGGAACCAGCTCCTACGAGCAGTACTTC. The gene calls are TRBV6-6 and TRBJ2-7; the D gene is possibly TRBD2 (6 bases). The CDR3 loop spans 16 amino acids. Deletions cut 0 bases from V and 0 bases from J, with 12 bases between. Germline V lookup: CDR1 MNHNY, CDR2 SVGAGI (reference sequence).

CDR3 in amino acids: CASSLLGIRDMRSPLHF. As DNA, the CDR3 is TGTGCCAGCAGCCTTCTGGGCATCAGGGACATGCGTTCACCCCTCCACTTT. V is TRBV4-2 and J is TRBJ1-6; TRBD1 might be the D (6 bases). Germline V gene data show CDR1 as LGHNA and CDR2 as YNFKEQ. The CDR3 totals 17 residues. Trimming stripped 4 bases from V and 9 bases from J, with 22 bases between.

In this sample, this clone turned up a few times. V is TRBV18 and J is TRBJ2-5; D is possibly TRBD2 (5 bases). The CDR3 extends over 14 amino acids. The germline V and J ends were trimmed by 2 bases and 12 bases, with 19 bases remaining between them. Germline CDR1 and CDR2: KGHSH and LQKENI. CDR3 DNA: TGTGCCAGCTCACCATCCGCGGGCCCTTTGGATAAGTACTTC. It is translated as CASSPSAGPLDKYF.